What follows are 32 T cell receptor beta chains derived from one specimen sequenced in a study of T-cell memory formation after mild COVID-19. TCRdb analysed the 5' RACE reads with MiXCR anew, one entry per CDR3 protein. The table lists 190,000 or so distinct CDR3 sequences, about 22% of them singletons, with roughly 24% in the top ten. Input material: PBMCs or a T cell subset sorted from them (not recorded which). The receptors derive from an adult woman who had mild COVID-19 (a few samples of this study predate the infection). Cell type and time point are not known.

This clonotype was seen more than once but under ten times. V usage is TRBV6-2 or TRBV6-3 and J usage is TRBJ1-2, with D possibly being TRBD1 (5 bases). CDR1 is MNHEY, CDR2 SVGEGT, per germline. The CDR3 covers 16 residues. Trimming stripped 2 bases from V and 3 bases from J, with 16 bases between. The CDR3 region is CASSYPTSGTDYGYTF. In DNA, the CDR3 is TGTGCCAGCAGTTACCCCACTTCGGGGACGGACTATGGCTACACCTTC.

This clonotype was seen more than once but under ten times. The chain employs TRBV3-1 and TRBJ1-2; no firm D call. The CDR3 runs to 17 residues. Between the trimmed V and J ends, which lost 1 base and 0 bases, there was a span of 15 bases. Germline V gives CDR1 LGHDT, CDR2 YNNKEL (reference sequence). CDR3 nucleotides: TGTGCCAGCAGCCAAGTCCGGGTTGTGGGAACTAACTATGGCTACACCTTC. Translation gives CASSQVRVVGTNYGYTF.

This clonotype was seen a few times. CDR3 in amino acids: CASSTPDRDEQYF. The CDR3 DNA follows: TGTGCCAGCAGCACACCGGATCGGGACGAGCAGTACTTC. The chain joins TRBV5-6 to TRBJ2-7, with D unresolved. The CDR3 sequence is 13 residues long. CDR1 is SGHDT and CDR2 is YYEEEE in the germline V gene. Trimming removed 4 bases at V and 5 bases at J, with 13 bases between.

The CDR3 loop reads CASSTGQYYGYTF. In DNA, the CDR3 is TGTGCCAGTAGTACCGGACAGTACTATGGCTACACCTTC. The V call is TRBV19, the J call TRBJ1-2, with D perhaps TRBD1 (6 bases). Germline CDR1 reads LNHDA; CDR2 reads SQIVND (reference sequence). The V end was cut by 4 bases, the J end by 3 bases, with 9 bases between. This CDR3 contains 13 residues.

The CDR3 protein is CASSGVPNVRNTEAFF. Written as DNA, the CDR3 is TGCGCCAGCAGCGGTGTGCCCAATGTTCGGAACACTGAAGCTTTCTTT. The genes are TRBV4-1 and TRBJ1-1; D ambiguous. This CDR3 comprises 16 residues. V lost 5 bases, J lost 1 base, and 17 bases lay in between. CDR1 MGHRA and CDR2 YSYEKL come from the germline V gene.

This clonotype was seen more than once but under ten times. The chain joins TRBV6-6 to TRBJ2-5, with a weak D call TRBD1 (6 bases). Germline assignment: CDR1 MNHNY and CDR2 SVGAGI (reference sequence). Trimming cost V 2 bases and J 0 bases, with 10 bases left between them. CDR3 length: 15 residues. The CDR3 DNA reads TGTGCCAGCAGTTACACACAGGGAAACCAAGAGACCCAGTACTTC. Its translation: CASSYTQGNQETQYF.

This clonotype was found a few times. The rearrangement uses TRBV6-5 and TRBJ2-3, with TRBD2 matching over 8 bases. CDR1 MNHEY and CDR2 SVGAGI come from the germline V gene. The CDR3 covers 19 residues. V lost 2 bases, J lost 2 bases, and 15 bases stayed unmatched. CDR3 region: CASSYDTGGPGVNTDTQYF. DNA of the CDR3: TGTGCCAGCAGTTACGATACGGGAGGGCCGGGGGTGAACACAGATACGCAGTATTTT.

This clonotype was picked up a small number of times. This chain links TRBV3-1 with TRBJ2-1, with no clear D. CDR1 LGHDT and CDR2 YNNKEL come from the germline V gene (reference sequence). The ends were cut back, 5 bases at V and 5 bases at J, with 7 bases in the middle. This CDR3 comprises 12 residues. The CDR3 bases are TGTGCCAGCAGCACCCGGAACAATGAGCAGTTCTTC. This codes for CASSTRNNEQFF.

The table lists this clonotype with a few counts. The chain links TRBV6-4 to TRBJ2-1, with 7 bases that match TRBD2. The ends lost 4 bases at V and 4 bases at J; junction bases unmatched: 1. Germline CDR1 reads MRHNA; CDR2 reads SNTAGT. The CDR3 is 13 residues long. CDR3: CASSVGRYNEQFF. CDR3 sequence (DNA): TGTGCCAGCAGTGTCGGGAGGTACAATGAGCAGTTCTTC.

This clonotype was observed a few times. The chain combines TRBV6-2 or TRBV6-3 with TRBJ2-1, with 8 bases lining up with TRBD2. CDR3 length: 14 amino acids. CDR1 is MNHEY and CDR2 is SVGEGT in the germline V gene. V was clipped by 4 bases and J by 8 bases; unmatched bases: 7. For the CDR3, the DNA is TGTGCCAGCAGTTGGGGACTAGTGGTCGATGAGCAGTTCTTC. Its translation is CASSWGLVVDEQFF.

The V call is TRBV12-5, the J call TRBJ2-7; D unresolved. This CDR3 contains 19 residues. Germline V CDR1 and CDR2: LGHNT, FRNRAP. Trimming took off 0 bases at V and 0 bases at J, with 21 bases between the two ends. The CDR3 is CASGLVPLMNRASSYEQYF. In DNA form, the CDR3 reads TGTGCTAGTGGTTTGGTACCCCTCATGAACCGAGCTAGCTCCTACGAGCAGTACTTC.

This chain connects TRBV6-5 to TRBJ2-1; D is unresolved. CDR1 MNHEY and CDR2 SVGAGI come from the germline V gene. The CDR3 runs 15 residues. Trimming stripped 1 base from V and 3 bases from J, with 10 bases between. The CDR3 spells CASSYLAASYNEQFF. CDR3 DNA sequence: TGTGCCAGCAGTTACTTGGCTGCAAGCTACAATGAGCAGTTCTTC.

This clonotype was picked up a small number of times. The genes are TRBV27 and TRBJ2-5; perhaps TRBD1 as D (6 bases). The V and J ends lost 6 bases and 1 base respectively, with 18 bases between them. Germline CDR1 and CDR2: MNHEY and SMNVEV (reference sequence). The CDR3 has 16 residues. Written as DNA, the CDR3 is TGTGCCAGCAGCTCGATAGATACAGGGATCCAAGAGACCCAGTACTTC. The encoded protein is CASSSIDTGIQETQYF.

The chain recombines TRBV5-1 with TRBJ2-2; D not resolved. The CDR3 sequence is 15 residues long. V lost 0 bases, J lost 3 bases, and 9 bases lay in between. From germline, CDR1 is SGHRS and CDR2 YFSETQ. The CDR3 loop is CASSLEFLDTGELFF. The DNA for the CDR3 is TGCGCCAGCAGCTTGGAGTTTTTGGACACCGGGGAGCTGTTTTTT.

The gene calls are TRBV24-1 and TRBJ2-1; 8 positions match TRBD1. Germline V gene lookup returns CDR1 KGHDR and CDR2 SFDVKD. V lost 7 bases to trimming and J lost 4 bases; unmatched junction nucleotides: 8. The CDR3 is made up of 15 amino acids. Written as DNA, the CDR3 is TGTGCCACCAGCCTTAGGGACAGGAGTTACAATGAGCAGTTCTTC. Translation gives CATSLRDRSYNEQFF.

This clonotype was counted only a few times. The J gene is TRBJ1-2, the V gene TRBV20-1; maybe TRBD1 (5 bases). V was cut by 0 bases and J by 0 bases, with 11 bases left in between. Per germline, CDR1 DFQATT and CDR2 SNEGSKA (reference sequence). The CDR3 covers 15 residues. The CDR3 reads CSARDLGAPNYGYTF. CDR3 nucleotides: TGCAGTGCTAGAGATTTAGGGGCCCCTAACTATGGCTACACCTTC.

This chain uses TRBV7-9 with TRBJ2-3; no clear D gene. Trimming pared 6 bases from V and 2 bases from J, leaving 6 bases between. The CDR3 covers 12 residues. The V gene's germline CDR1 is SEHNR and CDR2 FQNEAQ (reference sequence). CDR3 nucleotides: TGTGCCAGCAGGTCTATCACAGATACGCAGTATTTT. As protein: CASRSITDTQYF.

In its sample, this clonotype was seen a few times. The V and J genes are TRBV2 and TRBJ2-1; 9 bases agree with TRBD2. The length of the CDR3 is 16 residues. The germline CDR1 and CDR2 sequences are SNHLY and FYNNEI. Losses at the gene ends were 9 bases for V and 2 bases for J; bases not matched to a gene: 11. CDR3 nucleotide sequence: TGTGCCAGAGAGGAAGAGCGGGAGGCCACCTACAATGAGCAGTTCTTC. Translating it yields CAREEEREATYNEQFF.

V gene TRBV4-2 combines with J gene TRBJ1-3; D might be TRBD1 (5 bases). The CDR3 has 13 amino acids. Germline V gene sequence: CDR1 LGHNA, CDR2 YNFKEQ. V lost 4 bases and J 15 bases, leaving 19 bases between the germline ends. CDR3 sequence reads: CASSPRRGDLSYF. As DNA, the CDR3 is TGTGCCAGCAGCCCCCGAAGAGGGGACTTGTCATATTTT.

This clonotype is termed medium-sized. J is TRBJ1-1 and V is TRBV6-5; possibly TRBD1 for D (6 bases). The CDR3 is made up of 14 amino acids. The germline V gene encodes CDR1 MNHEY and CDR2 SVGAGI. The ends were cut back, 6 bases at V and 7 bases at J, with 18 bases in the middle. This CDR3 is CASRSGRGAIEAFF. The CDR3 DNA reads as TGTGCCAGCAGATCAGGGAGGGGGGCAATTGAAGCTTTCTTT.

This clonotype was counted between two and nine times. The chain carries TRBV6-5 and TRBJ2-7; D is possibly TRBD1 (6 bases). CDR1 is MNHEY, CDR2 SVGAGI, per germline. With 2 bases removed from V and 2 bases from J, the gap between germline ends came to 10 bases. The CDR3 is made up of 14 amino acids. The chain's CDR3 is CASSYGQSPYEQYF. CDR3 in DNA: TGTGCCAGCAGTTACGGACAGAGTCCCTACGAGCAGTACTTC.

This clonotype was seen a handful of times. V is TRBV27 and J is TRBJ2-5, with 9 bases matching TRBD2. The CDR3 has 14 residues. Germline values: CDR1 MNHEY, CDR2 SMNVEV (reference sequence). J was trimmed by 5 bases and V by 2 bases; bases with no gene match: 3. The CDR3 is CASSLLAGSETQYF. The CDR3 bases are TGTGCCAGCAGTTTACTAGCGGGGTCGGAGACCCAGTACTTC.

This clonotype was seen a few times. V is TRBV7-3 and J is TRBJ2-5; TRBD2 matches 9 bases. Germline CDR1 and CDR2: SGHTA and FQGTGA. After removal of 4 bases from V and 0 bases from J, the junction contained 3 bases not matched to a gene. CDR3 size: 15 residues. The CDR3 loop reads CASSSAGGDQETQYF. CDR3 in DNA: TGTGCCAGCAGCTCCGCGGGGGGGGACCAAGAGACCCAGTACTTC. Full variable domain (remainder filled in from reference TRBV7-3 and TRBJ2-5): GAGVSQTPSNKVTEKGKYVELRCDPISGHTALYWYRQSLGQGPEFLIYFQGTGAADDSGLPNDRFFAVRPEGSVSTLKIQRTERGDSAVYLCASSSAGGDQETQYFGPGTRLLVL.

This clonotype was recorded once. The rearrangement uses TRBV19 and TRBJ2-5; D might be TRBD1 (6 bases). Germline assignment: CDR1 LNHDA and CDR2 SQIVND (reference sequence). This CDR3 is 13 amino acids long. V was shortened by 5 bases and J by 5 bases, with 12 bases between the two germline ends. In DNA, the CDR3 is TGTGCCAGTAGTCCCAGGGGAAAGGAGACCCAGTACTTC. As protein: CASSPRGKETQYF.

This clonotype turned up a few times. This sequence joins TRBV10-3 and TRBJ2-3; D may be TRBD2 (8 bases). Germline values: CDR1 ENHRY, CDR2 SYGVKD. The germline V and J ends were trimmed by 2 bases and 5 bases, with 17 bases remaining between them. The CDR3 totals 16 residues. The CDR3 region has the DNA TGTGCCATCAGTGAGCCGGGAGGGGGCCGAGGAGATACGCAGTATTTT. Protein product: CAISEPGGGRGDTQYF.

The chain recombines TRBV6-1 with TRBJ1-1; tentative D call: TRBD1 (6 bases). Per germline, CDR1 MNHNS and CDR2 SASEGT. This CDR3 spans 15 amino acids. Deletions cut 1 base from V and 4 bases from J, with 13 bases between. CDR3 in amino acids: CASSEDSGDGTEAFF. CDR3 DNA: TGTGCCAGCAGTGAAGATTCAGGGGATGGCACTGAAGCTTTCTTT.

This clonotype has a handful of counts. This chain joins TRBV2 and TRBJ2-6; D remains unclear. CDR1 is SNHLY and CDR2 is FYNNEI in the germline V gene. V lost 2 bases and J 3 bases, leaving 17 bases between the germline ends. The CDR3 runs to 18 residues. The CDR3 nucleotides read TGTGCCAGCAGTGAAAGCTCCGCGCAGATAAATGGGGCCAACGTCCTGACTTTC. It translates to CASSESSAQINGANVLTF.

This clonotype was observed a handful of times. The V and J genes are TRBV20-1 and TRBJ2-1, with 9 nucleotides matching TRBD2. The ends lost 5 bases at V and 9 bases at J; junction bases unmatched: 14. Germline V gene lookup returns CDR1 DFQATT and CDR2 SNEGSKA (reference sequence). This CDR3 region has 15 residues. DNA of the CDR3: TGCAGTGCTGACGAGGGGGCGGGAGGGCCCTTTGAGCAGTTCTTC. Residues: CSADEGAGGPFEQFF.

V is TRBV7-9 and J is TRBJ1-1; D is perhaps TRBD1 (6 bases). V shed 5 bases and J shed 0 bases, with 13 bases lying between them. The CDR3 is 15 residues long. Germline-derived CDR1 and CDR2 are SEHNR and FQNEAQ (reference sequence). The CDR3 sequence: CASSPGAQMNTEAFF. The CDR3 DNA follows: TGTGCCAGCAGCCCAGGGGCACAGATGAACACTGAAGCTTTCTTT.

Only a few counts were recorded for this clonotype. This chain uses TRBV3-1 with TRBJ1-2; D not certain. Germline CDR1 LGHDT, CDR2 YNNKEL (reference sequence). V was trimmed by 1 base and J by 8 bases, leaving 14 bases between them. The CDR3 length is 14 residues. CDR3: CASSQGEWTWGYTF. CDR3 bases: TGTGCCAGCAGCCAAGGGGAGTGGACCTGGGGCTACACCTTC.

CDR3 bases: TGTGCCAGCAGTTTTCATCTGGGCGAAAGCACCGGGGAGCTGTTTTTT. Translated: CASSFHLGESTGELFF. The rearrangement uses TRBV2 and TRBJ2-2; the D is unclear. Germline lookup yields CDR1 SNHLY and CDR2 FYNNEI. This CDR3 region has 16 residues. V was clipped by 5 bases and J by 4 bases, with 17 bases between them.

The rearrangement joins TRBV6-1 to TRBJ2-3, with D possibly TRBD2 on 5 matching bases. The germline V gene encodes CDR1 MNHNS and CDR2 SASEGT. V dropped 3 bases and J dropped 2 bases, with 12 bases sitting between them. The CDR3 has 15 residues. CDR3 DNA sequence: TGTGCCAGCAGTGAGATACACCGGGACACAGATACGCAGTATTTT. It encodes CASSEIHRDTDTQYF.